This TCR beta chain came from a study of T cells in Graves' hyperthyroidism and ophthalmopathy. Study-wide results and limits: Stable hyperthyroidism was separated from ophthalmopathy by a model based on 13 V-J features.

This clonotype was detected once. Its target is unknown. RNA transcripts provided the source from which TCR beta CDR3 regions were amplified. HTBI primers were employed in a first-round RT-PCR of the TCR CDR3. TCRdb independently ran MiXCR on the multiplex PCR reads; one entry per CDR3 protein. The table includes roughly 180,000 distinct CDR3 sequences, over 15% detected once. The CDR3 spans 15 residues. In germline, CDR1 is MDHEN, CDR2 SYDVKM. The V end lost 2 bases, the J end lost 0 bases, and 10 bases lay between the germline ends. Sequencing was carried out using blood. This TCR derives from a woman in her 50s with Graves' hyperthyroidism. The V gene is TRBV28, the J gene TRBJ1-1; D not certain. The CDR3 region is CASSLQGFMNTEAFF. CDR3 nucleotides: TGTGCCAGCAGTTTACAAGGGTTCATGAACACTGAAGCTTTCTTT.